The rows below give T cell receptor beta chains drawn from one sample of a study of blood T cell repertoires in COVID-19. Assay used: immunoSEQ multiplex PCR; TCRdb lists only in-frame clones, some missing. The sample contains 80,000 or so clones, approximately 81% of which appear only once. Input material: peripheral blood. Source of these receptors: a man older than 75 with acute or convalescent COVID-19. CDR3s include the opening cysteine and the closing phenylalanine or tryptophan. A D gene is named only where the DNA matches it firmly. A row's size may be missing; if present it is once, few, many or a size class.

TRBV10-1,TRBJ1-5,-,-,TGCGCCAGCAGTGCGGGGTTTCAGCCCCAGCATTTT,CASSAGFQPQHF
TRBV10-3,TRBJ1-2,TRBD1,once,TGTGCCATCAGTGGGACAGGGCTTACGAACTATGGCTACACCTTC,CAISGTGLTNYGYTF
TRBV2,TRBJ2-6,-,-,TGTGCCAGCAGTAGAGGGGGCTCTGGGGCCAACGTCCTGACTTTC,CASSRGGSGANVLTF
TRBV5-6,TRBJ1-4,TRBD1,-,TGTGCCAGCAGCTTGATGGGACAGGGGAATGAAAAACTGTTTTTT,CASSLMGQGNEKLFF
TRBV18,TRBJ2-2,-,-,TGTGCCAGCTCACCCTCGGCGAACACCGGGGAGCTGTTTTTT,CASSPSANTGELFF
TRBV29-1,TRBJ1-2,-,-,TGCAGCGTTGAGGGCAGGGTCAATGGCTACACCTTC,CSVEGRVNGYTF
TRBV7-2,TRBJ1-2,-,few,TGTGCCAGCAGCTTAGAAATGGGGGGTAGGGGCTATGGCTACACCTTC,CASSLEMGGRGYGYTF
TRBV4-3,TRBJ1-1,-,-,TGCGCCAGCAGCCAAGTCCCCGGGACATTCAACACTGAAGCTTTCTTT,CASSQVPGTFNTEAFF
TRBV7-8,TRBJ2-2,-,few,TGTGCCAGCAGCTTTAGACCACAGGGTTACTTGAACACCGGGGAGCTGTTTTTT,CASSFRPQGYLNTGELFF
TRBV7-2,TRBJ1-1,TRBD1,-,TGTGCCAGCAGCCCCCGGACAGGGTGGAGCACTGAAGCTTTCTTT,CASSPRTGWSTEAFF
TRBV14,TRBJ2-1,TRBD2,-,TGTGCCAGCAGCCAGTTAGCGGGAGTTTATCACAATGAGCAGTTCTTC,CASSQLAGVYHNEQFF
TRBV18,TRBJ1-5,TRBD1,-,TGTGCCAGCTCCAGGGGGACTGATCAGCCCCAGCATTTT,CASSRGTDQPQHF
TRBV28,TRBJ2-2,-,-,TGTGCCAGCGGGTACGGGATACCCGATTGGACCGGGGAGCTGTTTTTT,CASGYGIPDWTGELFF
TRBV5-1,TRBJ1-1,TRBD1,-,TGCGCCAGCAGCTTAGGATCAGGGGGCCGGGACACTGAAGCTTTCTTT,CASSLGSGGRDTEAFF
TRBV7-8,TRBJ1-1,-,-,TGTGCCAGCAGCTTAGCGCGGGTTGGCACTGAAGCTTTCTTT,CASSLARVGTEAFF
TRBV2,TRBJ2-2,TRBD1,-,TGTGCCAGCAGTGCCGGACAGGGGGCGACCGGGGAGCTGTTTTTT,CASSAGQGATGELFF
TRBV19,TRBJ1-1,TRBD1,-,TGTGCCAGTAGTTCCCAGACAGGGACGGATGCTTTCTTT,CASSSQTGTDAFF
TRBV11-2,TRBJ2-3,TRBD2,-,TGTGCCAGCAGCGTCGGGACTAGCGTTCCAGCAGCGCAGTATTTT,CASSVGTSVPAAQYF
TRBV19,TRBJ1-2,TRBD1,-,TGTGCCAGTATAGGGGGCAACTATGGCTACACCTTC,CASIGGNYGYTF
TRBV29-1,TRBJ2-7,TRBD1,-,TGCAGCGTCGCCGGGACAGGGGGTTGGTACGAGCAGTACTTC,CSVAGTGGWYEQYF
TRBV11-2,TRBJ2-1,TRBD1,-,TGTGCCAGCAGCTTCACAGGGGCCAGAAGCCAGTTCTTC,CASSFTGARSQFF
TRBV27,TRBJ2-7,TRBD1,-,TGTGCCAGCAGTTCACCGGGACAGCCCTCCTACGAGCAGTACTTC,CASSSPGQPSYEQYF
TRBV5-1,TRBJ1-1,-,-,TGCGCCAGCAGCTTGGACAGTAACACTGAAGCTTTCTTT,CASSLDSNTEAFF
TRBV19,TRBJ1-1,TRBD1,-,TGTGCCAGTAGCCGACAGGGGGCAACTGAAGCTTTCTTT,CASSRQGATEAFF
TRBV5-1,TRBJ2-1,TRBD1,-,TGCGCCAGCAGCTTAACCGGGACAGGGGATGAGCAGTTCTTC,CASSLTGTGDEQFF
TRBV7-9,TRBJ2-5,-,few,TGTGCCAGCAGCTCAACCCAGGGGACAGAGACCCAGTACTTC,CASSSTQGTETQYF
TRBV5-1,TRBJ1-1,-,-,TGCGCCAGCAGCTGGGTGGGGGGCACTGAAGCTTTCTTT,CASSWVGGTEAFF
TRBV28,TRBJ1-4,-,-,TGTGCCAGCAGTGAGCGGGGCGATGAAAAACTGTTTTTT,CASSERGDEKLFF
TRBV30,TRBJ2-3,TRBD2,-,TGTGCCTGGAGCTACGGACTAGCGGGAGGTACAGATACGCAGTATTTT,CAWSYGLAGGTDTQYF
TRBV28,TRBJ1-3,TRBD1,-,TGTGCCAGCAGTTCGACAGGGCCTGGAAACACCATATATTTT,CASSSTGPGNTIYF
TRBV7-6,TRBJ2-3,TRBD2,-,TGTGCCAGCAGCCTCCTGACTAGCGGGAGGTTTAATACGCAGTATTTT,CASSLLTSGRFNTQYF
TRBV5-1,TRBJ1-4,TRBD1,-,TGCGCCAGCAGCTCTCCGGGACAGGGAGTAGAAAAACTGTTTTTT,CASSSPGQGVEKLFF
TRBV19,TRBJ1-1,-,-,TGTGCCAGTAGTATATCAGGGAAGAACACTGAAGCTTTCTTT,CASSISGKNTEAFF
TRBV18,TRBJ1-2,-,-,TGTGCCAGCTCACCACAGGACAGAGCTAACTATGGCTACACCTTC,CASSPQDRANYGYTF
TRBV15,TRBJ1-5,-,-,TGTGCCACCACCCCAGAGTCACCAGGGGCCGGTCAGCCCCAGCATTTT,CATTPESPGAGQPQHF
TRBV7-8,TRBJ1-2,-,-,TGTGCCAGCAGCTCACAGGGTAACTATGGCTACACCTTC,CASSSQGNYGYTF